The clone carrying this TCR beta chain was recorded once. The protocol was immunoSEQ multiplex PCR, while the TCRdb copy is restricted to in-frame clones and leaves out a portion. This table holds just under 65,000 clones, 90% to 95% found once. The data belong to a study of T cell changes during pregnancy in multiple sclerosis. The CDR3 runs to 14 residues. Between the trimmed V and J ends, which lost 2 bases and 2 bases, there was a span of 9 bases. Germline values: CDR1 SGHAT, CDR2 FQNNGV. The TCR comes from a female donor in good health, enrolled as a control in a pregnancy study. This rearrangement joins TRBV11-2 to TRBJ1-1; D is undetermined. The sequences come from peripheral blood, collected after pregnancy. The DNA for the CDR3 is TGTGCCAGCAGCTTAACGGGAGGAAACACTGAAGCTTTCTTT. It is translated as CASSLTGGNTEAFF.